Listed below are T cell receptor beta chains from one sample, sequenced in a study of PD-L1 blockade in urothelial cancer. TCRdb's copy holds only in-frame clones and misses some; the assay was immunoSEQ multiplex PCR. The sample lists 90,000 to 100,000 clones, around 90% occurring once. The source material was PBMCs, sampled around atezolizumab (anti-PD-L1) treatment. The source is a man aged 60 to 69 with urothelial cancer. CDR3s include the opening cysteine and the closing phenylalanine or tryptophan. A D gene is named only where the DNA matches it firmly. Expanded clones are given a class, and other clones once, few, many or no size at all.

>TRBD1|TRBV9|TRBJ2-3|16|once
CASSVAQGGRTDTQYF
TGTGCCAGCAGCGTAGCTCAAGGGGGCCGCACAGATACGCAGTATTTT
>TRBD1|TRBV5-4|TRBJ1-3|15|-
CASSPRTGSGNTIYF
TGTGCCAGCAGCCCCCGGACAGGGTCAGGAAACACCATATATTTT
>TRBD2|TRBV4-1|TRBJ2-5|18|-
CASSQVRLAGGRQETQYF
TGCGCCAGCAGCCAAGTACGACTAGCGGGGGGACGCCAAGAGACCCAGTACTTC
>TRBD1|TRBV2|TRBJ1-6|15|once
CASRETRTGNSPLHF
TGTGCCAGCAGAGAGACACGGACAGGCAATTCACCCCTCCACTTT
>-|TRBV9|TRBJ1-6|14|-
CASSVAGENSPLHF
TGTGCCAGCAGCGTGGCAGGGGAGAATTCACCCCTCCACTTT
>TRBD1|TRBV6-1|TRBJ2-7|13|once
CASRRTGTDEQYF
TGTGCCAGCAGAAGGACAGGAACTGACGAGCAGTACTTC
>-|TRBV9|TRBJ1-3|14|-
CASSGGGSGNTIYF
TGTGCCAGCAGCGGGGGGGGCTCTGGAAACACCATATATTTT
>TRBD1|TRBV7-9|TRBJ1-2|12|-
CASSLTGFGYTF
TGTGCCAGCAGCTTGACAGGGTTTGGCTACACCTTC
>-|TRBV4-3|TRBJ2-1|13|-
CASSHPGVNEQFF
TGCGCCAGCAGCCACCCAGGGGTCAATGAGCAGTTCTTC
>-|TRBV1|TRBJ1-1|16|-
CTSSQDGNRWNTEAFF
TGCACCAGCAGCCAAGATGGGAACAGGTGGAACACTGAAGCTTTCTTT
>TRBD1|TRBV5-1|TRBJ2-1|15|-
CASSLDGQGAREQFF
TGCGCCAGCAGCTTGGACGGACAGGGGGCTCGTGAGCAGTTCTTC
>TRBD2|TRBV30|TRBJ2-7|14|-
CAWETGTSGNKQYF
TGTGCCTGGGAAACCGGGACTAGCGGGAATAAGCAGTACTTC
>TRBD1|TRBV11-2|TRBJ2-2|14|once
CASSLGQLTGELFF
TGTGCCAGCAGCCTGGGACAGCTTACCGGGGAGCTGTTTTTT
>TRBD1|TRBV5-4|TRBJ1-1|14|-
CASSLDRGSTEAFF
TGTGCCAGCAGCTTGGACAGGGGATCAACTGAAGCTTTCTTT
>TRBD1|TRBV27|TRBJ2-2|17|medium-sized
CASTFRGGQGATGELFF
TGTGCCAGCACCTTCCGGGGCGGGCAGGGGGCGACCGGGGAGCTGTTTTTT
>TRBD1|TRBV18|TRBJ1-2|15|-
CASSPAGQGVRGYTF
TGTGCCAGCTCACCAGCGGGACAGGGGGTTCGGGGCTACACCTTC
>-|TRBV7-9|TRBJ1-4|14|-
CASSSTIVGEKLFF
TGTGCCAGCAGCTCCACTATAGTTGGTGAAAAACTGTTTTTT
>-|TRBV5-4|TRBJ2-6|16|-
CASSVERGSGANVLTF
TGTGCCAGCAGCGTCGAAAGGGGCTCTGGGGCCAACGTCCTGACTTTC
>-|TRBV5-6|TRBJ1-4|14|-
CASSRRAFNEKLFF
TGTGCCAGCAGCCGGCGGGCCTTTAATGAAAAACTGTTTTTT
>TRBD2|TRBV9|TRBJ2-5|16|-
CASSVGSGVGQETQYF
TGTGCCAGCAGCGTGGGCAGCGGGGTTGGCCAAGAGACCCAGTACTTC